The clone carrying this T cell receptor (beta chain) was seen only a few times. Its antigen is still unknown. Germline CDR1 SGHTS, CDR2 YDEGEE. The length of the CDR3 is 18 residues. Trimming cost V 4 bases and J 0 bases; bases outside gene matches: 16. These data are taken from a study of T-cell memory formation after mild COVID-19. Study as a whole: TCR clusters showed largely donor specificity. Study outcomes and limitations: Several responding clones turned up in pre-infection memory, indicating that cross-reactive memory may have taken part. Second-wave clones peaking on day 37 lacked confirmed SARS-CoV-2 specificity.

UMIs and sample barcodes were carried by the TCR alpha and TCR beta cDNA libraries that 5'RACE produced using constant-segment primers. One entry per CDR3 protein results from TCRdb running MiXCR on the 5' RACE reads. Of about half a million distinct CDR3 sequences listed, 15% to 20% are singletons. The chain uses TRBV5-8 and TRBJ2-7, with 7 positions matching TRBD2. The clonotype originates from an adult woman who had mild COVID-19 (a few samples of this study predate the infection). Cell type and time point are not known. Sequenced input: PBMCs or a T cell subset sorted from them (not recorded which). The CDR3 DNA reads TGTGCCAGCAGCCGCTATAATGGACTAGAAGGAACCTCCTACGAGCAGTACTTC. It encodes CASSRYNGLEGTSYEQYF.